This T cell receptor (beta chain) was identified during a study of control samples from healthy donors and cancer patients. Repertoires were generated with immunoSEQ multiplex PCR, while TCRdb's copy carries only in-frame clones and drops some. The sample includes approximately 120,000 clones, around nine tenths seen only once; the top ten take 4% to 4.5%. The CDR3 is made up of 14 amino acids. Germline CDR1 LGHDT, CDR2 YNNKEL (reference sequence). Trimming shortened V by 3 bases and J by 3 bases, and 8 bases separated the two germline ends. This sequence was found in a human donor in good health. The donor label of this sample is uncertain. The rearrangement links TRBV3-1 (or the pseudogene TRBV3-2) to TRBJ2-2, with D possibly matching TRBD1 (5 bases). Sequencing used blood. The DNA of the CDR3 is TGTGCCAGCAGCCAGGCAGGGTACACCGGGGAGCTGTTTTTT. Translation gives CASSQAGYTGELFF.